Listed below are T cell receptor beta chains from one sample, sequenced in a study of identical twins. Each CDR3 protein is one row after TCRdb ran MiXCR on the 5' RACE reads. The sample records around 500,000 distinct CDR3 sequences, 14% being singletons. The same data also contributed to another study, on yellow fever vaccine responses in identical twins.

The sample taken for sequencing was CD4+ T cells sorted from blood. Receptors originate from a woman aged 18-35 years in good health. Each CDR3 is given with its conserved first and last residue. Each record gives: V gene, D gene, clone size, J gene, CDR3 DNA, CDR3 protein. The D gene is left open where the match is weak. Clone size appears in some rows only: once, few, many, or a class for an expanded clone.

v_gene: TRBV6-1; d_gene: .; abundance: .; j_gene: TRBJ2-2; CDR3nt: TGTGCCAGCCGAAAGGCGGTAATCACCGGGGAGCTGTTTTTT; CDR3aa: CASRKAVITGELFF
v_gene: TRBV2; d_gene: TRBD2; abundance: .; j_gene: TRBJ2-1; CDR3nt: TGTGCCAGCAGTGAAGCTCGGGGGGGCGGGAATGAGCAGTTCTTC; CDR3aa: CASSEARGGGNEQFF
v_gene: TRBV27; d_gene: .; abundance: .; j_gene: TRBJ2-7; CDR3nt: TGTGCCAGCAGCCCACGGGGCGATACCTACGAGCAGTACTTC; CDR3aa: CASSPRGDTYEQYF
v_gene: TRBV28; d_gene: .; abundance: .; j_gene: TRBJ1-1; CDR3nt: TGTGCCAGCATACAGGGTGGAGAGACTGAAGCTTTCTTT; CDR3aa: CASIQGGETEAFF
v_gene: TRBV20-1; d_gene: .; abundance: .; j_gene: TRBJ2-2; CDR3nt: TGCAGTGCTAGAGCTCTATCTCTTGACTCGTTCACCGGGGAGCTGTTTTTT; CDR3aa: CSARALSLDSFTGELFF
v_gene: TRBV5-1; d_gene: .; abundance: .; j_gene: TRBJ2-2; CDR3nt: TGCGCCAGCAGCTTGGCCGCGGCCGAGACCGGGGAGCTGTTTTTT; CDR3aa: CASSLAAAETGELFF
v_gene: TRBV18; d_gene: .; abundance: .; j_gene: TRBJ1-2; CDR3nt: TGTGCCAGCTCACCTGTCGGGGAAAACTATGGCTACACCTTC; CDR3aa: CASSPVGENYGYTF
v_gene: TRBV20-1; d_gene: TRBD1; abundance: .; j_gene: TRBJ1-5; CDR3nt: TGCAGTGCTAGAGAAGAGGGGGCAGGCAATCAGCCCCAGCATTTT; CDR3aa: CSAREEGAGNQPQHF
v_gene: TRBV29-1; d_gene: TRBD2; abundance: .; j_gene: TRBJ2-1; CDR3nt: TGCAGTGGTGTGACTAGCGGGAGCTACAATGAGCAGTTCTTC; CDR3aa: CSGVTSGSYNEQFF
v_gene: TRBV28; d_gene: .; abundance: .; j_gene: TRBJ2-5; CDR3nt: TGTGCCACCTCCGGGACACTACAAGAGACCCAGTACTTC; CDR3aa: CATSGTLQETQYF
v_gene: TRBV12-3/TRBV12-4; d_gene: TRBD1; abundance: few; j_gene: TRBJ2-3; CDR3nt: TGTGCCAGCAGCCCTGGGACAGGACCAGATACGCAGTATTTT; CDR3aa: CASSPGTGPDTQYF